The 24 T cell receptor beta chains below were found in one sample sequenced in a study of identical twins. TCRdb independently ran MiXCR on the 5' RACE reads; one entry per CDR3 protein. The sample has 210,000 or so distinct CDR3 sequences, around 15% seen once. These data are also associated with another study on T cells expressing NK-cell markers.

Sequenced input: CD8+ T cells sorted from blood. The source of these receptors is a woman between 18 and 29 years old in good health.

The genes are TRBV27 and TRBJ2-7; 7 bases line up with TRBD1. The CDR3 runs to 14 residues. V gave up 3 bases and J gave up 4 bases; unmatched junction bases: 6. Germline-derived CDR1 and CDR2 are MNHEY and SMNVEV (reference sequence). This CDR3 reads CASSFGTVGYEQYF. The CDR3 nucleotides read TGTGCCAGCAGTTTCGGGACAGTGGGGTACGAGCAGTACTTC.

A few counts support this clonotype. The V and J genes are TRBV5-5 and TRBJ2-1, with TRBD1 matching over 8 bases. J lost 0 bases, V lost 3 bases, and 2 bases had no gene match. The CDR3 loop spans 15 amino acids. The germline CDR1 and CDR2 sequences are SGHKS and YYEKEE (reference sequence). This chain's CDR3 is CASSWTGSSYNEQFF. The CDR3 nucleotides are TGTGCCAGCAGCTGGACAGGGAGCTCCTACAATGAGCAGTTCTTC.

J is TRBJ2-7 and V is TRBV4-3; D tentatively reads TRBD1 or TRBD2 (5 bases each). V was pared by 1 base and J by 3 bases, with 13 bases between. Germline CDR1 LGHNA, CDR2 YSLEER. The CDR3 covers 15 residues. This CDR3 reads CASSQVAGTNYEQYF. In nucleotides, the CDR3 is TGCGCCAGCAGCCAAGTGGCCGGGACCAACTACGAGCAGTACTTC.

This clonotype was detected many times. The chain recombines TRBV7-9 with TRBJ2-1, with D tentatively TRBD1 or TRBD2 (5 bases each). Trimming took off 5 bases at V and 8 bases at J, with 19 bases between the two ends. Germline V lookup: CDR1 SEHNR, CDR2 FQNEAQ (reference sequence). There are 15 residues in the CDR3. The CDR3 DNA sequence: TGTGCCAGCAGCCCCTCATGGGGGTTCGACTATGAGCAGTTCTTC. Translation: CASSPSWGFDYEQFF.

This clonotype was seen repeatedly, ten times or more. The chain couples TRBV12-3 or TRBV12-4 to TRBJ1-2; D call uncertain. CDR3 length equals 13 residues. Trimming left V 1 base short and J 2 bases short, with 5 bases between. The CDR3 DNA follows: TGTGCCAGCAGTTTAGGGGGAAACTATGGCTACACCTTC. This encodes CASSLGGNYGYTF.

This clonotype was observed a few times. The chain recombines TRBV5-5 with TRBJ2-3; no clear D gene. Germline values: CDR1 SGHKS, CDR2 YYEKEE (reference sequence). The CDR3 is made up of 17 amino acids. The germline V and J ends were trimmed by 3 bases and 0 bases, with 17 bases remaining between them. CDR3 amino acids: CASSSPLGTASTDTQYF. CDR3 bases: TGTGCCAGCAGCTCCCCACTTGGAACGGCGAGCACAGATACGCAGTATTTT. The full variable domain, completed using reference TRBV5-5 and TRBJ2-3, is DAGVTQSPTHLIKTRGQQVTLRCSPISGHKSVSWYQQVLGQGPQFIFQYYEKEERGRGNFPDRFSARQFPNYSSELNVNALLLGDSALYLCASSSPLGTASTDTQYFGPGTRLTVL.

The chain couples TRBV20-1 to TRBJ1-2; TRBD1 matches at 9 bases. The CDR3 is 12 amino acids. Looked up from germline, CDR1 is DFQATT and CDR2 is SNEGSKA (reference sequence). J gave up 6 bases and V 6 bases, and 5 bases lay outside the gene matches. The CDR3 DNA sequence: TGCAGTGCAGACAGGGGGGATGATGGCTACACCTTC. Protein: CSADRGDDGYTF.

This clonotype was detected a few times. This chain connects TRBV20-1 to TRBJ2-1; 11 bases agree with TRBD2. This CDR3 comprises 14 residues. CDR1 and CDR2 from the germline V gene are DFQATT and SNEGSKA (reference sequence). Losses at the gene ends were 6 bases for V and 4 bases for J; bases not matched to a gene: 5. In DNA, the CDR3 is TGCAGTGCGCCGGGACTAGCGGCTTACAATGAGCAGTTCTTC. It translates to CSAPGLAAYNEQFF.

The CDR3 sequence: CASSLGTGTITFF. For the CDR3, the DNA is TGTGCCAGCAGCTTAGGGACCGGGACTATAACTTTCTTC. The V and J genes are TRBV11-2 and TRBJ2-1; 7 nucleotides align to TRBD2. Per the germline V gene, CDR1 is SGHAT and CDR2 is FQNNGV. CDR3 length: 13 residues. J gave up 16 bases and V 1 base, and 10 bases lay outside the gene matches.

This clonotype has a handful of counts. The chain uses TRBV29-1 and TRBJ2-3; D is perhaps TRBD1 (6 bases). Trimming cost V 6 bases and J 3 bases, with 10 bases left between them. Germline CDR1 reads SQVTM; CDR2 reads ANQGSEA. There are 12 residues in the CDR3. The CDR3 bases are TGCAGCGTCCCCGACAGGACAGATACGCAGTATTTT. Encoded protein: CSVPDRTDTQYF.

This clonotype was observed many times. The V and J genes are TRBV12-3 or TRBV12-4 and TRBJ2-7, with D maybe TRBD1 (5 bases). V lost 2 bases, J lost 3 bases, and 32 bases lay in between. The CDR3 is 21 amino acids. The CDR3 sequence is CASSLYSVVPWWGGFHYEQYF. The CDR3 DNA reads TGTGCCAGCAGTTTATATAGTGTGGTCCCCTGGTGGGGCGGATTCCACTACGAGCAGTACTTC.

This clonotype has ten or more counts. In DNA form, the CDR3 reads TGTGCCAGCAGCTCCAGGACAGGTGAAGCTTTCTTT. This sequence encodes CASSSRTGEAFF. This chain uses TRBV9 with TRBJ1-1, with 7 bases fitting TRBD1. J lost 7 bases, V lost 4 bases, and 4 bases had no gene match. The CDR3 is 12 amino acids. CDR1 is SGDLS, CDR2 YYNGEE, per germline.

A few counts support this clonotype. This chain uses TRBV11-2 with TRBJ2-1; TRBD2 aligns across 12 bases. Per germline, CDR1 SGHAT and CDR2 FQNNGV. V shed 0 bases and J 6 bases; nucleotides not matched to a gene: 3. The length of the CDR3 is 16 residues. For the CDR3, the DNA is TGTGCCAGCAGCTTAGACCCTAGCGGGAGGGCCAATGAGCAGTTCTTC. It codes for CASSLDPSGRANEQFF.

The rearrangement uses TRBV4-1 and TRBJ1-1; D ambiguous. The ends were cut back, 5 bases at V and 11 bases at J, with 15 bases in the middle. CDR1 and CDR2 (germline): MGHRA, YSYEKL. CDR3 length equals 12 residues. The CDR3 DNA is TGCGCCAGCAGCAAAGGAGGAGTGGTGGCTTTCTTT. Its translation is CASSKGGVVAFF.

With regard to this clonotype: The junction departs from the called germline gene at one end, perhaps through a read error. CDR3: CSASASSNYGYTF. CDR3 bases: TGCAGTGCTAGTGCCAGCTCTAACTATGGCTACACCTTT. This chain joins TRBV20-1 and TRBJ1-2; D remains ambiguous. The germline V gene encodes CDR1 DFQATT and CDR2 SNEGSKA (reference sequence). The CDR3 sequence is 13 residues long.

The V gene is TRBV14, the J gene TRBJ2-2, with TRBD2 identical over 8 bases. J lost 5 bases, V lost 6 bases, and 11 bases had no gene match. The CDR3 loop spans 16 amino acids. The germline gives CDR1 SGHDN, CDR2 FVKESK. In DNA form, the CDR3 reads TGTGCCAGCAGTTATAAGCGGGAGACGGCGACCGGGGAGCTGTTTTTT. Its translation: CASSYKRETATGELFF.

The chain couples TRBV6-1 to TRBJ2-5; D unclear. The CDR3 is 16 amino acids. The V end was cut by 6 bases, the J end by 2 bases, with 19 bases between. Germline V gene lookup returns CDR1 MNHNS and CDR2 SASEGT. The CDR3 nucleotides are TGTGCCAGCAGCCCCCCCGGGTGGGGTCCGCAAGAGACCCAGTACTTC. Its protein is CASSPPGWGPQETQYF.

The gene calls are TRBV20-1 and TRBJ2-2; no firm D call. The CDR3 extends over 12 amino acids. Trimming took 4 bases from V and 6 from J, leaving 9 bases between them. Germline V gene lookup returns CDR1 DFQATT and CDR2 SNEGSKA (reference sequence). CDR3 nucleotide sequence: TGCAGTGCTACCGCGCCGTCCGGGGAGCTGTTTTTT. This encodes CSATAPSGELFF.

This clonotype was counted only a few times. The J gene is TRBJ1-4, the V gene TRBV20-1, with 8 bases lining up with TRBD1. With V trimmed by 6 bases and J by 7 bases, 10 bases remained unmatched. The V gene's germline CDR1 is DFQATT and CDR2 SNEGSKA (reference sequence). CDR3 length: 14 amino acids. The CDR3 DNA reads TGCAGTGCAGATGCCCGGACAGGGCGTGAAAAACTGTTTTTT. Translation gives CSADARTGREKLFF.

This clonotype has a handful of counts. The V call is TRBV6-5, the J call TRBJ2-2, with no clear D. This CDR3 is 14 amino acids long. Trimming left V 6 bases short and J 3 bases short, with 11 bases between. Germline assignment: CDR1 MNHEY and CDR2 SVGAGI. The CDR3 nucleotides are TGTGCCAGCAGCTATAAACGGGACACCGGGGAGCTGTTTTTT. Translated: CASSYKRDTGELFF.

The chain has TRBV20-1 and TRBJ2-1; D is undetermined. This CDR3 is built from 15 residues. V lost 1 base and J lost 3, with 13 bases in between. Germline loops: CDR1 DFQATT, CDR2 SNEGSKA (reference sequence). Here the CDR3 reads CSARAVGSNYNEQFF. CDR3 bases: TGCAGTGCTAGAGCGGTGGGATCAAACTACAATGAGCAGTTCTTC.

This clonotype has a handful of counts. V usage is TRBV5-5 and J usage is TRBJ2-7; the D is unclear. Germline V lookup: CDR1 SGHKS, CDR2 YYEKEE (reference sequence). V was trimmed by 2 bases and J by 2 bases, leaving 11 bases between them. The CDR3 spans 14 residues. In DNA form, the CDR3 reads TGTGCCAGCAGCTTTGAGAGGTACGCCTACGAGCAGTACTTC. Protein sequence: CASSFERYAYEQYF.

The rearrangement joins TRBV11-3 to TRBJ2-1; D ambiguous. With 2 bases removed from V and 9 bases from J, the gap between germline ends came to 5 bases. CDR3 size: 11 residues. Germline V gene sequence: CDR1 SGHNT, CDR2 YENEEA. The CDR3: CASSLTLEQFF. The CDR3 nucleotides are TGTGCCAGCAGCTTAACGCTTGAGCAGTTCTTC.

This clonotype was detected many times. V is TRBV6-4 and J is TRBJ1-5; 7 bases fit TRBD1. The CDR3 has 16 residues. J lost 4 bases, V lost 3 bases, and 9 bases had no gene match. Germline CDR1 is MRHNA and CDR2 is SNTAGT. The CDR3 DNA follows: TGTGCCAGCAGTGAGCCACTCGACAGGGAAAATCAGCCCCAGCATTTT. Its translation: CASSEPLDRENQPQHF.